Following are 30 T cell receptor beta chains from one sample sequenced in a study of cytomegalovirus exposure and HLA in healthy donors. PCR used 60 Vbeta primers and 13 Jbeta primers. The data were produced by immunoSEQ multiplex PCR, yet TCRdb's version contains in-frame clones alone and is incomplete. Among about 240,000 clones listed, around 80% were seen once. The sample comprised PBMCs. The receptors were sampled from a woman aged 55-70 years in good health and CMV-seropositive.

Note on this clone: The same CDR3 also results from other DNA sequences found in this sample. The gene calls are TRBV27 and TRBJ1-2; 11 bases are a match to TRBD1. The CDR3 covers 13 residues. Looked up from germline, CDR1 is MNHEY and CDR2 is SMNVEV (reference sequence). V trimming: 2 bases; J trimming: 7 bases; junction bases outside the gene matches: 0. Here the CDR3 DNA reads TGTGCCAGCAGTTTAGGGACAGGGGGTGGCTACACCTTC. Protein: CASSLGTGGGYTF.

This clone was seen a few times. This chain links TRBV11-2 with TRBJ2-1; TRBD2 matches 9 bases. Germline CDR1 reads SGHAT; CDR2 reads FQNNGV. V lost 4 bases, J lost 1 base, and 5 bases stayed unmatched. This CDR3 comprises 16 residues. CDR3 nucleotide sequence: TGTGCCAGCAGCTCAGCCGGACTAGCGTCCTACAATGAGCAGTTCTTC. It codes for CASSSAGLASYNEQFF.

The chain joins TRBV11-2 to TRBJ2-3; TRBD2 aligns across 11 bases. The CDR3 runs to 18 residues. V shed 5 bases, J shed 8 bases, and the junction held 18 bases outside the gene matches. CDR1 SGHAT and CDR2 FQNNGV come from the germline V gene. This CDR3 is CASSVVSLTSGNSGTQYF. The CDR3 DNA reads TGTGCCAGCAGCGTAGTCTCGTTGACTAGCGGGAATTCGGGTACGCAGTATTTT. The whole variable domain, filled in from reference TRBV11-2 and TRBJ2-3, reads EAGVAQSPRYKIIEKRQSVAFWCNPISGHATLYWYQQILGQGPKLLIQFQNNGVVDDSQLPKDRFSAERLKGVDSTLKIQPAKLEDSAVYLCASSVVSLTSGNSGTQYFGPGTRLTVL.

This rearrangement joins TRBV6-1 to TRBJ1-2; TRBD1 agrees at 7 bases. CDR3 size: 13 residues. Looked up from germline, CDR1 is MNHNS and CDR2 is SASEGT. Trimming cost V 7 bases and J 4 bases; bases outside gene matches: 6. The CDR3 is CASTRGQTYGYTF. The CDR3 nucleotides are TGTGCCAGCACTAGGGGACAGACCTATGGCTACACCTTC.

The chain carries TRBV2 and TRBJ2-2; D is perhaps TRBD2 (5 bases). V was cut by 8 bases and J by 8 bases, with 12 bases left in between. Germline V gives CDR1 SNHLY, CDR2 FYNNEI. This CDR3 is built from 12 residues. CDR3 protein: CASGNGIGELFF. The CDR3 region has the DNA TGTGCCAGCGGTAACGGGATTGGGGAGCTGTTTTTT.

This clone was detected only once. The genes are TRBV9 and TRBJ2-1; perhaps TRBD1 as D (5 bases). Between the trimmed V and J ends, which lost 0 bases and 4 bases, there was a span of 8 bases. This CDR3 contains 14 residues. Germline V gene sequence: CDR1 SGDLS, CDR2 YYNGEE. In DNA form, the CDR3 reads TGTGCCAGCAGCGTAGAGACAGTGTACAATGAGCAGTTCTTC. It yields the protein CASSVETVYNEQFF.

The chain has TRBV7-3 and TRBJ2-1; tentative D call: TRBD1 (6 bases). The ends were cut back, 5 bases at V and 0 bases at J, with 8 bases in the middle. The V gene's germline CDR1 is SGHTA and CDR2 FQGTGA. The CDR3 has 14 amino acids. The DNA of the CDR3 is TGTGCCAGCAGCGGGGGCAGCTCCTACAATGAGCAGTTCTTC. It translates to CASSGGSSYNEQFF.

This rearrangement joins TRBV18 to TRBJ1-1, with 7 bases fitting TRBD1. V lost 3 bases, J lost 1 base, and 5 bases stayed unmatched. Germline values: CDR1 KGHSH, CDR2 LQKENI. The CDR3 is made up of 15 amino acids. The CDR3 reads CASSPRTGQNTEAFF. In DNA, the CDR3 is TGTGCCAGCTCACCCCGGACAGGACAGAACACTGAAGCTTTCTTT.

Comment on this clone: The junction does not match germline at one end; this may be a read error. J is TRBJ2-1 and V is TRBV28; TRBD1 might be the D (6 bases). From germline, CDR1 is MDHEN and CDR2 SYDVKM. This CDR3 region has 12 residues. The CDR3 region is CASSLIRGEEFF. In DNA, the CDR3 is TGTGCCAGCAGTCTAATCAGGGGTGAGGAGTTCTTC.

V and J are TRBV7-9 and TRBJ2-1; 16 bases fit TRBD2. The junction had 12 bases not matched to a gene; V was cut back by 1 base and J by 9 bases. CDR1 SEHNR and CDR2 FQNEAQ come from the germline V gene (reference sequence). The CDR3 has 19 residues. In DNA form, the CDR3 reads TGTGCCAGCAGCTTAGTCCCTGGGACTAGCGGGAGGGCCTTAGGTGAGCAGTTCTTC. Its translation: CASSLVPGTSGRALGEQFF.

The chain uses TRBV6-5 and TRBJ2-1; TRBD1 matches at 7 bases. Looked up from germline, CDR1 is MNHEY and CDR2 is SVGAGI. This CDR3 has 16 residues. J was trimmed by 2 bases and V by 2 bases; bases with no gene match: 6. CDR3 nucleotide sequence: TGTGCCAGCAGTTACCTCCGACAGGGAACCTACAATGAGCAGTTCTTC. Protein product: CASSYLRQGTYNEQFF.

The gene calls are TRBV23-1 and TRBJ2-4; D unclear. TRBV23-1 belongs to the ORF category, with a function that is uncertain. Trimming took off 0 bases at V and 0 bases at J, with 12 bases between the two ends. The CDR3 contains 17 residues. CDR3 nucleotide sequence: TGCGCCAGCAGTCAATCGATAGCAGCCGTAGCCAAAAACATTCAGTACTTC. This translates into CASSQSIAAVAKNIQYF.

This chain links TRBV5-1 with TRBJ2-3; 8 nucleotides agree with TRBD2. Germline loops: CDR1 SGHRS, CDR2 YFSETQ. The length of the CDR3 is 15 residues. The junction had 10 bases not matched to a gene; V was cut back by 4 bases and J by 6 bases. The CDR3 here is CASSREGSGTDTQYF. For the CDR3, the DNA is TGCGCCAGCAGCCGAGAGGGTAGCGGGACGGATACGCAGTATTTT.

The rearrangement links TRBV4-1 to TRBJ2-4; TRBD1 aligns across 7 bases. After removal of 11 bases from V and 2 bases from J, the junction contained 24 bases not matched to a gene. The CDR3 runs to 19 residues. CDR1 and CDR2 (germline): MGHRA, YSYEKL. The CDR3 DNA sequence: TGCGCCCCTCGCACAAGTAATGAGGACAGGCGGCAGTCCAAAAACATTCAGTACTTC. This sequence encodes CAPRTSNEDRRQSKNIQYF.

This sequence joins TRBV23-1 and TRBJ2-7, with D possibly matching TRBD1 (5 bases). TRBV23-1 is identified as an open reading frame with a role that is uncertain. The V gene lost 1 base and the J gene lost 3 bases, with 13 bases spanning the gap. This CDR3 is 15 amino acids long. The CDR3 nucleotides are TGCGCCAGCAGTCAATGCCCCGGACATCACTACGAGCAGTACTTC. It is translated as CASSQCPGHHYEQYF.

This clone was found a few times. The J gene is TRBJ2-3, the V gene TRBV18, with 10 bases lining up with TRBD2. CDR1 and CDR2 (germline): KGHSH, LQKENI. CDR3 length: 16 residues. With 3 bases clipped from V and 2 bases from J, the junction kept 5 bases outside the gene matches. CDR3 loop: CASSPPSGSNTDTQYF. CDR3 sequence (DNA): TGTGCCAGCTCACCCCCTAGCGGGAGTAACACAGATACGCAGTATTTT. Full variable domain (rest looked up from reference TRBV18 and TRBJ2-3): NAGVMQNPRHLVRRRGQEARLRCSPMKGHSHVYWYRQLPEEGLKFMVYLQKENIIDESGMPKERFSAEFPKEGPSILRIQQVVRGDSAAYFCASSPPSGSNTDTQYFGPGTRLTVL.

This clone was picked up a small number of times. This chain uses TRBV19 with TRBJ1-6, with 7 bases matching TRBD1. Germline loops: CDR1 LNHDA, CDR2 SQIVND (reference sequence). The V and J ends lost 1 base and 7 bases, in that order; junction bases with no gene match: 4. CDR3 length: 15 amino acids. The CDR3 loop is CASSIATTGNSPLHF. The CDR3 DNA reads TGTGCCAGTAGTATAGCGACGACAGGGAATTCACCCCTCCACTTT.

There are many counts of this clone. The V gene is TRBV12-5, the J gene TRBJ2-2; D is unresolved. This CDR3 has 13 residues. CDR1 is LGHNT, CDR2 FRNRAP, per germline. V shed 4 bases and J shed 5 bases, with 8 bases lying between them. The CDR3 region has the DNA TGTGCTAGTGGTTCCGAGATGACCGGGGAGCTGTTTTTT. It yields the protein CASGSEMTGELFF.

V and J are TRBV18 and TRBJ2-1, with 8 bases identical to TRBD2. The CDR3 covers 15 residues. Looked up from germline, CDR1 is KGHSH and CDR2 is LQKENI. V trimming: 6 bases; J trimming: 1 base; junction bases outside the gene matches: 5. The CDR3 nucleotides are TGTGCCAGCTCGCCCCCGGGGGGGTCCTACAATGAGCAGTTCTTC. Its protein product is CASSPPGGSYNEQFF.

The rearrangement joins TRBV19 to TRBJ1-2; D is possibly TRBD1 (6 bases). Between the trimmed V and J ends, which lost 5 bases and 5 bases, there was a span of 15 bases. The CDR3 has 14 amino acids. CDR1 and CDR2 (germline): LNHDA, SQIVND (reference sequence). The CDR3 protein is CASSRTDLGYGYTF. CDR3 coding DNA: TGTGCCAGTAGTCGGACAGATCTGGGTTATGGCTACACCTTC.

V gene TRBV2 combines with J gene TRBJ2-5; D is perhaps TRBD1 (6 bases). Judging by the DNA end, TRBJ2-7 fits better; the J call may be wrong. The CDR3 length is 13 residues. Germline-derived CDR1 and CDR2 are SNHLY and FYNNEI. The CDR3 reads CASHGQTVYEQYF. CDR3 DNA sequence: TGTGCCAGCCACGGACAGACGGTCTACGAGCAGTACTTC.

The chain couples TRBV6-5 to TRBJ2-1; the D gene is possibly TRBD2 (6 bases). Germline V gene lookup returns CDR1 MNHEY and CDR2 SVGAGI. V dropped 7 bases and J dropped 0 bases, with 13 bases sitting between them. This CDR3 comprises 15 residues. CDR3 loop: CASTPFGSSYNEQFF. CDR3 sequence (DNA): TGTGCCAGCACCCCTTTCGGGAGCTCCTACAATGAGCAGTTCTTC.

This sequence joins TRBV5-6 and TRBJ2-7, with TRBD1 matching over 8 bases. CDR1 SGHDT and CDR2 YYEEEE come from the germline V gene. This CDR3 is 15 amino acids long. Trimming at V came to 4 bases and at J to 2 bases, leaving 8 bases not matched to a gene. CDR3 in amino acids: CASSDGQGNPYEQYF. In nucleotides, the CDR3 is TGTGCCAGCAGCGACGGACAGGGTAATCCCTACGAGCAGTACTTC.

This chain uses TRBV30 with TRBJ2-2; TRBD2 agrees at 8 bases. Trimming at V came to 4 bases and at J to 7 bases, leaving 11 bases not matched to a gene. Germline V CDR1 and CDR2: GTSNPN, SVGIG (reference sequence). The CDR3 totals 15 residues. The CDR3 DNA reads as TGTGCCTGGACCCGGGGGGGCGGGAGGAGCGGGGAGCTGTTTTTT. This codes for CAWTRGGGRSGELFF.

This chain links TRBV29-1 with TRBJ1-1, with a possible D match to TRBD1 (6 bases). CDR1 is SQVTM and CDR2 is ANQGSEA in the germline V gene. Deletions cut 1 base from V and 0 bases from J, with 6 bases between. This CDR3 contains 13 residues. The DNA of the CDR3 is TGCAGCGTTGAAGGACAGGTGAACACTGAAGCTTTCTTT. Translation: CSVEGQVNTEAFF.

This clone came up once. The chain carries TRBV7-2 and TRBJ2-7; 8 bases fit TRBD2. Trimming cost V 1 base and J 3 bases; bases outside gene matches: 11. This CDR3 is built from 17 residues. The germline V gene encodes CDR1 SGHTA and CDR2 FQGNSA. CDR3 region: CASSLGLAPAQGYEQYF. As DNA, the CDR3 is TGTGCCAGCAGCTTAGGACTAGCGCCCGCCCAGGGCTACGAGCAGTACTTC.

The chain uses TRBV30 and TRBJ1-1; D is unclear. The CDR3 covers 13 residues. Germline-derived CDR1 and CDR2 are GTSNPN and SVGIG (reference sequence). V shed 0 bases and J shed 1 base, with 6 bases lying between them. CDR3 nucleotide sequence: TGTGCCTGGAGTGTACGGAGGAACACTGAAGCTTTCTTT. Encoded protein: CAWSVRRNTEAFF.

This chain joins TRBV9 and TRBJ2-5, with TRBD1 matching 9 bases. V was pared by 3 bases and J by 5 bases, with 5 bases of the junction left unmatched. In germline, CDR1 is SGDLS, CDR2 YYNGEE. The CDR3 sequence is 14 residues long. CDR3 in amino acids: CASSERDRDETQYF. CDR3 bases: TGTGCCAGCAGCGAGAGGGACAGGGATGAGACCCAGTACTTC. The full variable domain, rest sourced from reference TRBV9 and TRBJ2-5, is DSGVTQTPKHLITATGQRVTLRCSPRSGDLSVYWYQQSLDQGLQFLIQYYNGEERAKGNILERFSAQQFPDLHSELNLSSLELGDSALYFCASSERDRDETQYFGPGTRLLVL.

The gene calls are TRBV5-4 and TRBJ1-2, with 7 nucleotides matching TRBD1. Germline-derived CDR1 and CDR2 are SGHNT and YYREEE (reference sequence). V was pared by 9 bases and J by 4 bases, with 6 bases of the junction left unmatched. The CDR3 is made up of 12 amino acids. The CDR3 nucleotides read TGTGCCATTTCGGACAGGTCCTATGGCTACACCTTC. Translation gives CAISDRSYGYTF.

This clone was seen only a few times. The chain employs TRBV28 and TRBJ1-1, with 11 nucleotides matching TRBD1. Germline loops: CDR1 MDHEN, CDR2 SYDVKM. CDR3 size: 21 residues. Trimming removed 3 bases from V and 4 bases from J; junction bases left unmatched: 22. CDR3 sequence reads: CASSFYSTYFGQGAWGTEAFF. CDR3 DNA: TGTGCCAGCAGTTTCTATTCTACTTACTTTGGACAGGGGGCATGGGGCACTGAAGCTTTCTTT.